The 26 T cell receptor beta chains presented below share a single source sample, sequenced in a study of shared clonotypes between healthy human individuals. Libraries were prepared by immunoSEQ multiplex PCR; TCRdb keeps only in-frame clonotypes and omits some of them. Of about 520,000 clones detected, more than 65% appear once; the ten largest clones hold about 12%. The material sequenced was PBMCs. All receptors derive from a woman in her 40s in good health. Some clones in this sample may be carry-over from other donors' samples.

Points on this clone: It may be a read error: a sequence one base away is much more abundant. V gene TRBV18 combines with J gene TRBJ2-3; tentatively, D is TRBD1 (6 bases). The CDR3 length is 15 residues. The germline CDR1 and CDR2 sequences are KGHSH and LQKENI. The ends were cut back, 2 bases at V and 6 bases at J, with 15 bases in the middle. CDR3 amino acids: CASSPLTGCSDTQYF. The CDR3 nucleotides read TGTGCCAGCTCACCATTGACAGGCTGTTCGGATACGCAGTATTTT.

The rearrangement links TRBV29-1 to TRBJ2-4; TRBD1 is a possible D gene (6 bases). This CDR3 has 13 amino acids. CDR1 is SQVTM and CDR2 is ANQGSEA in the germline V gene. Trimming took off 5 bases at V and 5 bases at J, with 13 bases between the two ends. The CDR3 is CSVLPGAENIQYF. The CDR3 nucleotides are TGCAGCGTTCTTCCAGGGGCGGAAAACATTCAGTACTTC.

The chain carries TRBV27 and TRBJ2-2, with D possibly being TRBD2 (6 bases). CDR1 and CDR2 (germline): MNHEY, SMNVEV (reference sequence). Between the trimmed V and J ends, which lost 3 bases and 0 bases, there was a span of 8 bases. CDR3 length equals 15 residues. CDR3 in DNA: TGTGCCAGCAGTTTCGGGGGAGCGAACACCGGGGAGCTGTTTTTT. Its translation is CASSFGGANTGELFF.

This clone showed up just a few times. This sequence joins TRBV11-2 and TRBJ2-7; 7 nucleotides align to TRBD1. Trimming at V came to 0 bases and at J to 2 bases, leaving 4 bases not matched to a gene. Per germline, CDR1 SGHAT and CDR2 FQNNGV. This CDR3 has 15 amino acids. The CDR3 loop is CASSLDYRGPYEQYF. CDR3 bases: TGTGCCAGCAGCTTAGACTACAGGGGACCCTACGAGCAGTACTTC.

On this clone itself: A far larger clone is off by one base, so a read error is likely. The chain has TRBV11-2 and TRBJ2-7, with D unclear. The length of the CDR3 is 14 residues. Trimming pared 0 bases from V and 4 bases from J, leaving 10 bases between. Germline values: CDR1 SGHAT, CDR2 FQNNGV. CDR3 sequence: CASSLDLLFYEQYF. The CDR3 nucleotides are TGTGCCAGCAGCTTAGATCTATTATTTTACGAGCAGTACTTC.

This clone was observed once. The chain uses TRBV5-1 and TRBJ2-7, with 8 bases lining up with TRBD2. With 2 bases clipped from V and 0 bases from J, the junction kept 4 bases outside the gene matches. Germline loops: CDR1 SGHRS, CDR2 YFSETQ. The CDR3 loop spans 15 amino acids. CDR3 residues: CASSFSGTYSYEQYF. Here the CDR3 DNA reads TGCGCCAGCAGCTTTAGCGGGACCTACTCCTACGAGCAGTACTTC.

This clone showed up many times. The chain links TRBV5-1 to TRBJ1-3; D gene uncertain. From germline, CDR1 is SGHRS and CDR2 YFSETQ. The V end lost 5 bases, the J end lost 4 bases, and 10 bases lay between the germline ends. This CDR3 has 13 amino acids. The CDR3 DNA is TGCGCCAGCAGGTCCCTTGTAGGAAACACCATATATTTT. Its translation is CASRSLVGNTIYF.

The rearrangement joins TRBV11-1 to TRBJ2-4, with 11 nucleotides matching TRBD2. Germline V CDR1 and CDR2: SGHAT, FQDESV (reference sequence). The V gene end was trimmed by 1 base and the J gene end by 4 bases; junction bases not matched to a gene: 6. The CDR3 runs 17 residues. CDR3 sequence: CASSLGLAGRGKNIQYF. The CDR3 DNA is TGTGCCAGCAGCTTAGGACTAGCGGGAAGGGGTAAAAACATTCAGTACTTC. The full variable domain, in which reference TRBV11-1 and TRBJ2-4 provide the parts outside the CDR3, is EAEVAQSPRYKITEKSQAVAFWCDPISGHATLYWYRQILGQGPELLVQFQDESVVDDSQLPKDRFSAERLKGVDSTLKIQPAELGDSAMYLCASSLGLAGRGKNIQYFGAGTRLSVL.

Points on this clone: This is likely an artifact of a read error, given a far larger clone one base away. The chain is built from TRBV7-9 and TRBJ2-4; no reliable D call. This CDR3 contains 12 residues. The V gene's germline CDR1 is SEHNR and CDR2 FQNEAQ (reference sequence). CDR3 in amino acids: CASSLDADIQCF. In DNA, the CDR3 is TGTGCCAGCAGCTTAGATGCAGACATTCAGTGCTTC.

This rearrangement joins TRBV28 to TRBJ2-1, with 11 bases aligning to TRBD2. Germline CDR1 is MDHEN and CDR2 is SYDVKM. J gave up 5 bases and V 6 bases, and 6 bases lay outside the gene matches. CDR3 length equals 15 residues. This chain's CDR3 is CASRGLAGSHNEQFF. The CDR3 region has the DNA TGTGCCAGCAGAGGACTAGCGGGTTCCCACAATGAGCAGTTCTTC. The full variable domain, rest sourced from reference TRBV28 and TRBJ2-1, is DVKVTQSSRYLVKRTGEKVFLECVQDMDHENMFWYRQDPGLGLRLIYFSYDVKMKEKGDIPEGYSVSREKKERFSLILESASTNQTSMYLCASRGLAGSHNEQFFGPGTRLTVL.

In the case of this clone: This probably arose from a read error, given a far larger clone one base away. The rearrangement joins TRBV5-1 to TRBJ1-2; D possibly corresponds to TRBD1 (6 bases). Trimming stripped 5 bases from V and 8 bases from J, with 22 bases between. Germline V CDR1 and CDR2: SGHRS, YFSETQ. This CDR3 is built from 15 residues. The CDR3 reads CASSTLGAGVYGYTF. The CDR3 nucleotides are TGCGCCAGCAGTACGTTGGGCGCAGGGGTTTACGGCTACACCTTC.

This sequence joins TRBV29-1 and TRBJ1-5; the D gene is possibly TRBD1 (5 bases). V was cut by 7 bases and J by 9 bases, with 19 bases left in between. CDR1 and CDR2 (germline): SQVTM, ANQGSEA. CDR3 length equals 13 residues. The CDR3: CSAGWGNEGPQHF. CDR3 DNA sequence: TGCAGCGCCGGGTGGGGCAACGAGGGGCCCCAGCATTTT.

The chain has TRBV4-2 and TRBJ2-2; D possibly corresponds to TRBD1 (6 bases). Germline CDR1 and CDR2: LGHNA and YNFKEQ. The CDR3 has 16 amino acids. Trimming pared 5 bases from V and 6 bases from J, leaving 19 bases between. The CDR3 is CASSFTPTGSAGELFF. In DNA, the CDR3 is TGTGCCAGCAGCTTCACACCAACAGGGTCGGCCGGGGAGCTGTTTTTT.

The chain employs TRBV19 and TRBJ1-5; D perhaps matches TRBD1 (6 bases). This CDR3 is built from 14 residues. Per the germline V gene, CDR1 is LNHDA and CDR2 is SQIVND (reference sequence). V was cut by 4 bases and J by 6 bases, with 13 bases left in between. The CDR3 here is CASSSGGLGQPQHF. The CDR3 bases are TGTGCCAGTAGTAGTGGGGGGCTGGGTCAGCCCCAGCATTTT.

The rearrangement links TRBV7-6 to TRBJ1-1; D might be TRBD1 (5 bases). The CDR3 has 13 residues. Between the trimmed V and J ends, which lost 0 bases and 11 bases, there was a span of 13 bases. Per germline, CDR1 SGHVS and CDR2 FNYEAQ. The CDR3 sequence: CASSLASDSSAFF. The CDR3 nucleotides are TGTGCCAGCAGCTTAGCTTCCGACAGTTCCGCTTTCTTT.

The chain is built from TRBV6-1 and TRBJ2-1; 10 nucleotides align to TRBD2. The CDR3 spans 15 residues. In germline, CDR1 is MNHNS, CDR2 SASEGT. Unmatched junction bases numbered 3, after V lost 4 bases and J lost 3 bases. The CDR3 sequence is CASSAPSGSYNEQFF. The DNA for the CDR3 is TGTGCCAGCAGTGCACCTAGCGGGAGCTACAATGAGCAGTTCTTC.

The chain is built from TRBV11-3 and TRBJ2-1; unclear D gene. The germline V and J ends were trimmed by 2 bases and 6 bases, with 2 bases remaining between them. Germline V gives CDR1 SGHNT, CDR2 YENEEA. This CDR3 contains 11 residues. CDR3 protein: CASSLSNEQFF. The CDR3 coding sequence is TGTGCCAGCAGCTTATCCAATGAGCAGTTCTTC.

In this sample, this clone turned up once. V and J are TRBV19 and TRBJ2-7, with 10 nucleotides matching TRBD1. The CDR3 extends over 16 amino acids. Per the germline V gene, CDR1 is LNHDA and CDR2 is SQIVND (reference sequence). The V and J ends lost 6 bases and 3 bases, in that order; junction bases with no gene match: 11. The CDR3 region is CASSLQEGQGYYEQYF. DNA of the CDR3: TGTGCCAGTAGCCTCCAGGAGGGACAGGGGTACTACGAGCAGTACTTC.

In this sample, this clone turned up a few times. A far larger clone lies a single base away; this is likely a read error. The chain recombines TRBV10-3 with TRBJ1-2; 10 nucleotides line up with TRBD1. CDR1 is ENHRY, CDR2 SYGVKD, per germline. The CDR3 spans 13 residues. CDR3 DNA sequence: TGTACCATCAGTGAGTCGGGACAGGGGGGCTACACCTTC. It is translated as CTISESGQGGYTF.

Note on this clone: A single base is all that separates this from a far larger clone, so a read error is likely. The same CDR3 also results from other DNA sequences found in this sample. This sequence joins TRBV6-4 and TRBJ2-2; D is unclear. Germline loops: CDR1 MRHNA, CDR2 SNTAGT. CDR3 size: 14 residues. CDR3 sequence (DNA): TGTGCCAGCAGCACATCGACTGACACAGGGGAGCTGTTTTTT. It yields the protein CASSTSTDTGELFF.

The CDR3 region is CASSVGRGQDYTGELFF. CDR3 DNA sequence: TGTGCCAGCAGCGTAGGTAGGGGACAAGATTACACCGGGGAGCTGTTTTTT. This chain joins TRBV9 and TRBJ2-2; D perhaps matches TRBD1 (6 bases). The V gene's germline CDR1 is SGDLS and CDR2 YYNGEE. This CDR3 contains 17 residues. Trimming cost V 0 bases and J 3 bases, with 15 bases left between them.

The V gene is TRBV5-1, the J gene TRBJ1-2; tentative D call: TRBD1 (5 bases). The germline gives CDR1 SGHRS, CDR2 YFSETQ. V was shortened by 1 base and J by 2 bases, with 12 bases between the two germline ends. This CDR3 is built from 15 residues. The CDR3, as DNA: TGCGCCAGCAGCTTGTCGTCGCAGGGAAACTATGGCTACACCTTC. This gives the protein CASSLSSQGNYGYTF. The whole variable domain, filled in from reference TRBV5-1 and TRBJ1-2, reads KAGVTQTPRYLIKTRGQQVTLSCSPISGHRSVSWYQQTPGQGLQFLFEYFSETQRNKGNFPGRFSGRQFSNSRSEMNVSTLELGDSALYLCASSLSSQGNYGYTFGSGTRLTVV.

The chain carries TRBV29-1 and TRBJ2-7; possible D gene TRBD1, 8 bases. The V end lost 8 bases, the J end lost 12 bases, and 26 bases lay between the germline ends. Germline lookup yields CDR1 SQVTM and CDR2 ANQGSEA. The CDR3 is 13 residues long. CDR3 loop: CSPLGGTGRLLYF. The CDR3 nucleotides read TGCAGCCCCTTGGGAGGGACAGGTCGCCTACTGTACTTC.

Notes on this clone: Given a far larger clone just one base away, this is likely a sequencing read error. Lacking the conserved final phenylalanine or tryptophan, this CDR3 likely reflects a read error. The chain uses TRBV7-6 and TRBJ2-2; D might be TRBD1 or TRBD2, each matching 5 bases. The germline V gene has CDR1 SGHVS and CDR2 FNYEAQ. Trimming pared 6 bases from V and 1 base from J, leaving 18 bases between. This CDR3 spans 17 amino acids. In DNA form, the CDR3 reads TGTGCCAGCAGACCAGCGGAGTGGGACGGGAACACCGGGGAGCTGTTTCTT. Translating gives CASRPAEWDGNTGELFL.

The chain joins TRBV5-4 to TRBJ1-5; TRBD1 might be the D (6 bases). CDR1 SGHNT and CDR2 YYREEE come from the germline V gene (reference sequence). The CDR3 runs 13 residues. V was trimmed by 0 bases and J by 10 bases, leaving 11 bases between them. The CDR3 protein is CASSLEGGKPQHF. The DNA for the CDR3 is TGTGCCAGCAGCTTGGAAGGGGGGAAACCCCAGCATTTT.

The chain uses TRBV4-3 and TRBJ2-1, with 10 bases aligning to TRBD2. The CDR3 has 15 residues. Germline V lookup: CDR1 LGHNA, CDR2 YSLEER. After removal of 5 bases from V and 4 bases from J, the junction contained 5 bases not matched to a gene. This chain's CDR3 is CASSKRAGGYNEQFF. The DNA of the CDR3 is TGCGCCAGCAGCAAAAGAGCGGGAGGGTACAATGAGCAGTTCTTC.